A single sample gave rise to the 24 T cell receptor beta chains below, sequenced in a study of T cells after yellow fever vaccination (dated by TCRdb to about 2019). Libraries were constructed by 5' RACE. Sequencing relied on an Illumina HiSeq 2500. Starting from the raw public reads, TCRdb applied fastp trimming at Q25, assembled clones with MiXCR and retained in-frame beta chains. Identical CDR3 proteins give one entry, which carries the most common genes and DNA. The sample records under 250,000 distinct CDR3 sequences, about 7% of which are singletons. The ten top clones hold more than 0.8% of the sample. According to the study, the label for this sample's treatment or condition signals: live attenuated yellow fever vaccine strain. Here the sequenced sample was CD4+ T cells sorted from PBMCs, taken 15 days after the yellow fever booster vaccination. Receptors originate from a man aged 30-40 years who received the YFV17D yellow fever vaccine.

This clonotype came up a few times. The chain's CDR3 is CASGVSYNEQFF. CDR3 nucleotides: TGCGCGAGCGGGGTCTCCTACAATGAGCAGTTCTTC. This sequence joins TRBV5-1 and TRBJ2-1; 7 bases line up with TRBD2. CDR3 length: 12 amino acids. Germline CDR1 is SGHRS and CDR2 is YFSETQ.

On this clonotype itself: This may come from a read error, since a much larger clone is one base off. The CDR3 nucleotides read TGCAGTGCTTGGGGGGTGAACACTAAAGCTTTCTTT. It encodes CSAWGVNTKAFF. J is TRBJ1-1 and V is TRBV20-1; perhaps TRBD1 as D (5 bases). Germline V CDR1 and CDR2: DFQATT, SNEGSKA (reference sequence). CDR3 size: 12 residues.

In this sample, this clonotype turned up many times. The chain employs TRBV6-2 or TRBV6-3 and TRBJ2-5; D perhaps matches TRBD1 (6 bases). Per the germline V gene, CDR1 is MNHEY and CDR2 is SVGEGT. V lost 6 bases, J lost 4 bases, and 15 bases lay in between. CDR3 length: 14 amino acids. CDR3 sequence: CASRTRGYGETQYF. The CDR3 nucleotides read TGTGCCAGCAGGACCAGGGGCTACGGAGAGACCCAGTACTTC.

This chain joins TRBV5-1 and TRBJ1-5, with D possibly TRBD1 on 6 matching bases. This CDR3 has 13 residues. Germline assignment: CDR1 SGHRS and CDR2 YFSETQ. Trimming shortened V by 2 bases and J by 6 bases, and 9 bases separated the two germline ends. The CDR3 spells CASSFEQGQPQHF. Here the CDR3 DNA reads TGCGCCAGCAGCTTCGAACAGGGTCAGCCCCAGCATTTT.

The chain couples TRBV7-2 to TRBJ1-6; a possible D gene is TRBD1 (5 bases). The CDR3 length is 15 residues. Germline values: CDR1 SGHTA, CDR2 FQGNSA. Trimming left V 2 bases short and J 8 bases short, with 13 bases between. Here the CDR3 reads CASSLQRGLYSPLHF. DNA for the CDR3: TGTGCCAGCAGCTTACAGCGGGGGTTGTATTCACCCCTCCACTTT. The whole variable domain, filled in from reference TRBV7-2 and TRBJ1-6, reads GAGVSQSPSNKVTEKGKDVELRCDPISGHTALYWYRQSLGQGLEFLIYFQGNSAPDKSGLPSDRFSAERTGGSVSTLTIQRTQQEDSAVYLCASSLQRGLYSPLHFGNGTRLTVT.

V gene TRBV4-3 combines with J gene TRBJ1-2, with unresolved D. The CDR3 contains 15 residues. CDR1 and CDR2 (germline): LGHNA, YSLEER. Trimming took off 0 bases at V and 1 base at J, with 9 bases between the two ends. The CDR3 DNA reads as TGCGCCAGCAGCCAAGATAACAGATTTAACTATGGCTACACCTTC. Its translation is CASSQDNRFNYGYTF.

This clonotype was recorded at least ten times. This chain links TRBV12-3 or TRBV12-4 with TRBJ2-7, with D maybe TRBD2 (5 bases). Trimming cost V 5 bases and J 1 base, with 15 bases left between them. The CDR3 consists of 15 residues. Here the CDR3 DNA reads TGTGCCAGCAGTCTAGAACGGGGTCCTTCCTACGAGCAGTACTTC. This codes for CASSLERGPSYEQYF.

The chain joins TRBV5-4 to TRBJ2-2, with no clear D. V was shortened by 4 bases and J by 4 bases, with 14 bases between the two germline ends. Germline CDR1 SGHNT, CDR2 YYREEE (reference sequence). This CDR3 has 15 residues. The CDR3 DNA is TGTGCCAGCAGCGTCAGCAGTTCTTTCACCGGGGAGCTGTTTTTT. It translates to CASSVSSSFTGELFF. Complete variable domain (other parts from reference TRBV5-4 and TRBJ2-2): ETGVTQSPTHLIKTRGQQVTLRCSSQSGHNTVSWYQQALGQGPQFIFQYYREEENGRGNFPPRFSGLQFPNYSSELNVNALELDDSALYLCASSVSSSFTGELFFGEGSRLTVL.

This chain connects TRBV3-1 to TRBJ2-7; the D is unclear. The CDR3 contains 12 residues. Trimming took off 7 bases at V and 5 bases at J, with 12 bases between the two ends. Germline V gene lookup returns CDR1 LGHDT and CDR2 YNNKEL (reference sequence). In DNA form, the CDR3 reads TGTGCCAGCAAAGCCCCCGGAAACGAGCAGTACTTC. It is translated as CASKAPGNEQYF.

This clonotype was picked up many times. The J gene is TRBJ2-7, the V gene TRBV12-3 or TRBV12-4, with no clear D. The V gene lost 10 bases and the J gene lost 6 bases, with 22 bases spanning the gap. This CDR3 is built from 14 residues. The CDR3 loop is CANRLSLIRAEQYF. The CDR3 nucleotides read TGTGCCAACCGCTTGAGCCTAATCCGGGCCGAGCAGTACTTC.

Comment on this clonotype: One junction end does not reproduce the germline sequence, and a read error may be involved. The chain is built from TRBV11-2 and TRBJ2-1; TRBD2 matches at 9 bases. From germline, CDR1 is SGHAT and CDR2 FQNNGV. This CDR3 region has 13 residues. CDR3 DNA sequence: TGTGCCAGCAGCTTAGTTCCCAGGACTAGCGAGGTCTTC. Protein product: CASSLVPRTSEVF.

Here the CDR3 reads CASSLQGFDTEAFF. CDR3 sequence (DNA): TGTGCCAGCAGCCTGCAGGGGTTCGACACTGAAGCTTTCTTT. V and J are TRBV7-2 and TRBJ1-1; TRBD1 might be the D (6 bases). V was pared by 5 bases and J by 3 bases, with 13 bases between. There are 14 residues in the CDR3. Germline assignment: CDR1 SGHTA and CDR2 FQGNSA.

The sample holds a few counts of this clonotype. The chain employs TRBV4-1 and TRBJ2-7; tentative D call: TRBD1 (6 bases). This CDR3 comprises 15 residues. The germline gives CDR1 MGHRA, CDR2 YSYEKL. Trimming took 2 bases from V and 4 from J, leaving 15 bases between them. CDR3 nucleotides: TGCGCCAGCAGCCAAACACAGGGTTCAGCTTACGAGCAGTACTTC. It codes for CASSQTQGSAYEQYF.

This clonotype was seen ten or more times. The gene calls are TRBV9 and TRBJ2-7; 10 bases line up with TRBD2. Looked up from germline, CDR1 is SGDLS and CDR2 is YYNGEE. The CDR3 runs 14 residues. The V segment lost 4 bases and the J segment 1 base; nucleotides outside the gene matches: 2. This CDR3 is CASSSSGGSYEQYF. The DNA for the CDR3 is TGTGCCAGCAGCTCTAGCGGGGGTTCCTACGAGCAGTACTTC.

This clonotype was found a few times. This chain connects TRBV20-1 to TRBJ2-4, with D possibly being TRBD2 (6 bases). V was clipped by 5 bases and J by 1 base, with 12 bases between them. In germline, CDR1 is DFQATT, CDR2 SNEGSKA (reference sequence). The CDR3 loop spans 14 amino acids. The DNA of the CDR3 is TGCAGTGCTCCACCCCGGGGGGCCAAAAACATTCAGTACTTC. It encodes CSAPPRGAKNIQYF.

This clonotype turned up a few times. This chain links TRBV28 with TRBJ2-1; perhaps D is TRBD1 or TRBD2 (6 bases each). The length of the CDR3 is 15 residues. CDR1 and CDR2 from the germline V gene are MDHEN and SYDVKM. Deletions cut 3 bases from V and 7 bases from J, with 16 bases between. The CDR3 DNA reads as TGTGCCAGCAGTTTCTCGCGCTGGGGGGCGAATGAGCAGTTCTTC. Residues: CASSFSRWGANEQFF. The variable domain in full, with the rest retrieved from reference TRBV28 and TRBJ2-1, is DVKVTQSSRYLVKRTGEKVFLECVQDMDHENMFWYRQDPGLGLRLIYFSYDVKMKEKGDIPEGYSVSREKKERFSLILESASTNQTSMYLCASSFSRWGANEQFFGPGTRLTVL.

This clonotype was observed at least ten times. This chain links TRBV6-5 with TRBJ2-7, with D perhaps TRBD2 (7 bases). Germline CDR1 and CDR2: MNHEY and SVGAGI. The length of the CDR3 is 16 residues. Trimming took off 0 bases at V and 5 bases at J, with 17 bases between the two ends. CDR3 protein: CASSYSNGGRFNEQYF. The DNA for the CDR3 is TGTGCCAGCAGTTACTCGAACGGGGGGCGCTTCAACGAGCAGTACTTC.

Ten or more counts support this clonotype. The V call is TRBV20-1, the J call TRBJ2-2; weak D call: TRBD2 (6 bases). The CDR3 is 15 residues long. Trimming left V 3 bases short and J 6 bases short, with 17 bases between. CDR1 is DFQATT, CDR2 SNEGSKA, per germline (reference sequence). CDR3 DNA sequence: TGCAGTGCTAGTGTAGGAGGGAGTACGTCCGGGGAGCTGTTTTTT. Amino acid sequence: CSASVGGSTSGELFF.

This clonotype came up a few times. One junction end disagrees with the germline gene, perhaps due to a read error. The genes are TRBV7-2 and TRBJ1-1; D gene uncertain. This CDR3 contains 14 residues. Germline CDR1 SGHTA, CDR2 FQGNSA. The CDR3 loop is CASTLDYSPAEAFF. In DNA form, the CDR3 reads TGTGCCAGCACCTTAGATTACAGTCCAGCTGAAGCTTTCTTT. Using reference TRBV7-2 and TRBJ1-1 for the parts outside the CDR3, the full variable domain is GAGVSQSPSNKVTEKGKDVELRCDPISGHTALYWYRQSLGQGLEFLIYFQGNSAPDKSGLPSDRFSAERTGGSVSTLTIQRTQQEDSAVYLCASTLDYSPAEAFFGQGTRLTVV.

The chain combines TRBV5-1 with TRBJ2-3; D perhaps matches TRBD2 (6 bases). V was pared by 7 bases and J by 4 bases, with 13 bases between. Germline V gene lookup returns CDR1 SGHRS and CDR2 YFSETQ. The CDR3 contains 13 residues. As DNA, the CDR3 is TGCGCCAGCGGCGTCAGGGAGGCAGATACGCAGTATTTT. Its protein product is CASGVREADTQYF.

The rearrangement links TRBV2 to TRBJ2-4; 11 bases fit TRBD2. V was pared by 4 bases and J by 12 bases, with 5 bases of the junction left unmatched. There are 13 residues in the CDR3. The germline V gene encodes CDR1 SNHLY and CDR2 FYNNEI. The CDR3 loop is CASSVSSGRNQYF. The DNA for the CDR3 is TGTGCCAGCAGTGTCTCTAGCGGGAGGAATCAGTACTTC. The variable domain in full, completed from reference TRBV2 and TRBJ2-4, reads EPEVTQTPSHQVTQMGQEVILRCVPISNHLYFYWYRQILGQKVEFLVSFYNNEISEKSEIFDDQFSVERPDGSNFTLKIRSTKLEDSAMYFCASSVSSGRNQYFGAGTRLSVL.

The chain recombines TRBV20-1 with TRBJ1-2, with D possibly TRBD1 on 6 matching bases. V gave up 3 bases and J gave up 3 bases, with 20 bases separating them. This CDR3 spans 16 amino acids. In germline, CDR1 is DFQATT, CDR2 SNEGSKA (reference sequence). The CDR3 coding sequence is TGCAGTGCTAGCCACCACGACAGGACCGGGGACTATGGCTACACCTTC. This gives the protein CSASHHDRTGDYGYTF.

This clonotype was picked up a small number of times. The genes are TRBV6-4 and TRBJ2-3; D gene ambiguous. This CDR3 spans 15 amino acids. The V gene's germline CDR1 is MRHNA and CDR2 SNTAGT. V lost 5 bases and J 2 bases, leaving 14 bases between the germline ends. The CDR3, as DNA: TGTGCCAGCAGTTATGGGCAAGGAGCCACAGATACGCAGTATTTT. Its protein is CASSYGQGATDTQYF.

The CDR3 sequence: CSASRTSGPYNEQFF. The CDR3 DNA sequence: TGCAGTGCTAGTAGGACTAGCGGCCCGTACAATGAGCAGTTCTTC. The chain links TRBV20-1 to TRBJ2-1; 10 bases map to TRBD2. V dropped 3 bases and J dropped 4; count of bases not matched to a gene: 6. The CDR3 has 15 residues. In germline, CDR1 is DFQATT, CDR2 SNEGSKA (reference sequence).